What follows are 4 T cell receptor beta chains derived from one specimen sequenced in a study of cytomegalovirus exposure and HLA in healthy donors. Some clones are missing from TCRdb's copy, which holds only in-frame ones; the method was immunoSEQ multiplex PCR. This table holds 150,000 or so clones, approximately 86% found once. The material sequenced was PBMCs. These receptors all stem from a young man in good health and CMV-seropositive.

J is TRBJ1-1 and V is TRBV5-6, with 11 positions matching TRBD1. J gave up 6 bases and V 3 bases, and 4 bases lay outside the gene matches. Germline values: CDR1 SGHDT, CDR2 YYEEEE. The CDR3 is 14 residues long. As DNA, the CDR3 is TGTGCCAGCAGCTGGGACAGGGGGGCCCCTGAAGCTTTCTTT. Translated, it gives CASSWDRGAPEAFF.

CDR3 DNA: TGTGCCAGCAGCCTTCTCGCAGGTGACTATGGCTACACCTTC. This gives the protein CASSLLAGDYGYTF. The rearrangement uses TRBV11-1 and TRBJ1-2; D unclear. Trimming took off 5 bases at V and 3 bases at J, with 13 bases between the two ends. The CDR3 contains 14 residues. In germline, CDR1 is SGHAT, CDR2 FQDESV (reference sequence).

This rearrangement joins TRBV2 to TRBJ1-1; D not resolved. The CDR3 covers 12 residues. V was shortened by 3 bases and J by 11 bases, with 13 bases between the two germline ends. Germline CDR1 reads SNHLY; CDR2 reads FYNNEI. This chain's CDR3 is CASSERREGAFF. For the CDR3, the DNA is TGTGCCAGCAGTGAGAGGAGGGAGGGCGCTTTCTTT.

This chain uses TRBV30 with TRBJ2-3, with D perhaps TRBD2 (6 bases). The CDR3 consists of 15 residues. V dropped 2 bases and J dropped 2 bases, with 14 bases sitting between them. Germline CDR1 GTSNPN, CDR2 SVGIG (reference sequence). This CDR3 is CAWSTQRAPTDTQYF. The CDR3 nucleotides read TGTGCCTGGAGTACTCAGCGGGCGCCCACAGATACGCAGTATTTT.